The TCR beta chain under discussion was sequenced for a study of T cells expressing NK-cell markers. Overall study context: Sequencing covered eight donors, seven HCMV-seropositive and one seronegative. Findings and limits, study-wide: The CD3+CD56-NKG2C+ fraction was also led by these clonotypes in a few donors.

From its re-call of the 5' RACE reads, TCRdb lists each CDR3 protein once, without DNA. This table lists 250,000 to 300,000 distinct CDR3 sequences. Regarding this clonotype: The antigen is not known.

The CDR3 sequence is 13 residues long. Sequenced material: blood T cells: a sorted CD56 or NKG2C T cell subset, CD4+ or CD8+ T cells, or bulk PBMC T cells (not recorded which). This chain links TRBV12-3 or TRBV12-4 with TRBJ2-6. The sequence derives from a woman aged 18 to 75 in good health. The CDR3 region is CASSLVGANVLTF.